The 29 T cell receptor beta chains given below trace back to one sample, sequenced in a study of early T cells in non-severe SARS-CoV-2 infection. TCRdb reanalysed the 5' RACE reads using MiXCR and keeps one entry per CDR3 protein. This repertoire shows 36,000 or so distinct CDR3 sequences, roughly 4% found once; its top ten account for 5.5% to 6%. Input material: whole blood. These receptors originate from an adult who was a healthcare worker with PCR-confirmed SARS-CoV-2 infection or an uninfected control (not recorded which).

This clonotype has ten or more counts. The CDR3 reads CASSLVGRSNEQFF. The CDR3 region has the DNA TGTGCCAGCAGCTTAGTCGGGAGGAGCAATGAGCAGTTCTTC. The chain combines TRBV11-3 with TRBJ2-1; 7 nucleotides agree with TRBD2. The CDR3 spans 14 residues. V dropped 1 base and J dropped 6; count of bases not matched to a gene: 3. Germline assignment: CDR1 SGHNT and CDR2 YENEEA. The full variable domain, completed using reference TRBV11-3 and TRBJ2-1, is EAGVVQSPRYKIIEKKQPVAFWCNPISGHNTLYWYLQNLGQGPELLIRYENEEAVDDSQLPKDRFSAERLKGVDSTLKIQPAELGDSAVYLCASSLVGRSNEQFFGPGTRLTVL.

The chain recombines TRBV7-9 with TRBJ1-1; D gene uncertain. This CDR3 contains 15 residues. V was clipped by 8 bases and J by 2 bases, with 18 bases between them. Germline lookup yields CDR1 SEHNR and CDR2 FQNEAQ (reference sequence). CDR3 DNA: TGTGCCAGCGGGTTCCCCGTCCCGGCAAACACTGAAGCTTTCTTT. It specifies CASGFPVPANTEAFF.

This clonotype was counted ten times or more. This chain links TRBV5-1 with TRBJ1-2, with 7 bases lining up with TRBD1. This CDR3 has 14 residues. The V segment lost 1 base and the J segment 4 bases; nucleotides outside the gene matches: 4. Germline CDR1 and CDR2: SGHRS and YFSETQ. This CDR3 is CASSLLGQFYGYTF. In nucleotides, the CDR3 is TGCGCCAGCAGCTTGTTGGGACAGTTCTATGGCTACACCTTC.

A note on this clonotype: The junction and the germline gene differ at one end; a read error may be behind it. The chain has TRBV11-2 and TRBJ2-2; D might be TRBD2 (6 bases). The CDR3 is 16 residues long. Germline assignment: CDR1 SGHAT and CDR2 FQNNGV. The CDR3 is CAGSPQPGLNTGELFF. CDR3 sequence (DNA): TGTGCCGGCAGCCCCCAGCCGGGACTTAACACCGGGGAGCTGTTTTTT.

This clonotype was seen a few times. This chain connects TRBV18 to TRBJ2-7; TRBD1 agrees at 7 bases. Germline values: CDR1 KGHSH, CDR2 LQKENI. The CDR3 consists of 15 residues. The V and J ends lost 2 bases and 0 bases, in that order; junction bases with no gene match: 4. CDR3 protein: CASSPEDRSSYEQYF. CDR3 in DNA: TGTGCCAGCTCACCAGAGGACAGGAGCTCCTACGAGCAGTACTTC.

There are many counts of this clonotype. The chain joins TRBV18 to TRBJ1-6; TRBD1 is a possible D gene (6 bases). Germline loops: CDR1 KGHSH, CDR2 LQKENI. The germline V and J ends were trimmed by 2 bases and 5 bases, with 7 bases remaining between them. The CDR3 is made up of 14 amino acids. CDR3 residues: CASSPGGDNSPLHF. The DNA of the CDR3 is TGTGCCAGCTCACCAGGGGGCGATAATTCACCCCTCCACTTT.

This clonotype came up many times. J is TRBJ2-4 and V is TRBV19; the D call may be TRBD1 or TRBD2 (5 bases each). Trimming pared 3 bases from V and 8 bases from J, leaving 14 bases between. The germline V gene encodes CDR1 LNHDA and CDR2 SQIVND (reference sequence). The CDR3 is 14 residues long. CDR3 sequence reads: CASSMNSRGDIQYF. The CDR3 coding sequence is TGTGCCAGTAGTATGAACTCCCGAGGGGACATTCAGTACTTC. Supplemented by reference TRBV19 and TRBJ2-4, the full variable domain reads DGGITQSPKYLFRKEGQNVTLSCEQNLNHDAMYWYRQDPGQGLRLIYYSQIVNDFQKGDIAEGYSVSREKKESFPLTVTSAQKNPTAFYLCASSMNSRGDIQYFGAGTRLSVL.

In its sample, this clonotype was seen many times. The chain employs TRBV7-6 and TRBJ2-3; TRBD2 matches at 9 bases. The trim removed 4 bases at V and 5 bases at J, leaving 13 bases unmatched. The CDR3 totals 17 residues. CDR1 is SGHVS and CDR2 is FNYEAQ in the germline V gene. The CDR3 DNA sequence: TGTGCCAGCAGCTCCCCAGGGGAAGCGGGGGGACGAGATACGCAGTATTTT. This sequence encodes CASSSPGEAGGRDTQYF.

This clonotype has just a few counts. The CDR3 is CASSDGGPLHF. CDR3 nucleotides: TGTGCCAGCAGCGACGGGGGACCCCTCCACTTT. The chain links TRBV4-2 to TRBJ1-6, with a tentative D call TRBD1 (5 bases). The length of the CDR3 is 11 residues. Deletions cut 5 bases from V and 12 bases from J, with 8 bases between. CDR1 is LGHNA and CDR2 is YNFKEQ in the germline V gene.

This clonotype has ten or more counts. The V and J genes are TRBV7-9 and TRBJ2-5; D possibly corresponds to TRBD2 (6 bases). The V gene lost 5 bases and the J gene lost 2 bases, with 12 bases spanning the gap. The germline V gene has CDR1 SEHNR and CDR2 FQNEAQ (reference sequence). The CDR3 is 14 amino acids. In nucleotides, the CDR3 is TGTGCCAGCAGCCAGGCACGGGAGCAAGAGACCCAGTACTTC. Its protein is CASSQAREQETQYF.

This clonotype was detected ten times or more. The CDR3 protein is CATRERQRNTQYF. CDR3 coding DNA: TGTGCCACCCGGGAAAGGCAACGGAATACGCAGTATTTT. V and J are TRBV11-1 and TRBJ2-3; TRBD2 is a possible D gene (5 bases). The CDR3 is 13 residues long. Trimming left V 10 bases short and J 7 bases short, with 18 bases between. Germline CDR1 reads SGHAT; CDR2 reads FQDESV (reference sequence).

This clonotype was observed many times. The chain couples TRBV5-1 to TRBJ2-1, with 8 bases aligning to TRBD1. J gave up 2 bases and V 2 bases, and 3 bases lay outside the gene matches. The CDR3 has 15 amino acids. The germline CDR1 and CDR2 sequences are SGHRS and YFSETQ. CDR3 amino acids: CASSLGQGAYNEQFF. CDR3 nucleotides: TGCGCCAGCAGCTTAGGACAGGGTGCCTACAATGAGCAGTTCTTC.

This clonotype was counted at least ten times. V and J are TRBV2 and TRBJ2-7; 8 nucleotides line up with TRBD1. This CDR3 region has 14 residues. Germline loops: CDR1 SNHLY, CDR2 FYNNEI. V was pared by 7 bases and J by 0 bases, with 5 bases of the junction left unmatched. The CDR3 sequence is CASTGQGYSYEQYF. The CDR3 nucleotides are TGTGCCAGCACCGGACAGGGATACTCCTACGAGCAGTACTTC. Variable domain in full (rest from reference TRBV2 and TRBJ2-7): EPEVTQTPSHQVTQMGQEVILRCVPISNHLYFYWYRQILGQKVEFLVSFYNNEISEKSEIFDDQFSVERPDGSNFTLKIRSTKLEDSAMYFCASTGQGYSYEQYFGPGTRLTVT.

This clonotype was detected ten times or more. This chain connects TRBV20-1 to TRBJ2-3; perhaps TRBD2 as D (5 bases). Germline CDR1 and CDR2: DFQATT and SNEGSKA (reference sequence). Deletions cut 5 bases from V and 6 bases from J, with 21 bases between. There are 15 residues in the CDR3. The CDR3 loop reads CSAGRVEVRPDTQYF. In DNA, the CDR3 is TGCAGTGCTGGCCGCGTGGAGGTCCGTCCCGATACGCAGTATTTT.

This clonotype was detected ten times or more. The chain couples TRBV29-1 to TRBJ1-5; D not certain. The CDR3 length is 13 residues. Trimming took off 2 bases at V and 1 base at J, with 6 bases between the two ends. Germline V gives CDR1 SQVTM, CDR2 ANQGSEA. The CDR3 DNA reads as TGCAGCGTTGAACAAGGAAGCAATCAGCCCCAGCATTTT. Amino acids: CSVEQGSNQPQHF. The full variable domain, with the rest looked up from reference TRBV29-1 and TRBJ1-5, is SAVISQKPSRDICQRGTSLTIQCQVDSQVTMMFWYRQQPGQSLTLIATANQGSEATYESGFVIDKFPISRPNLTFSTLTVSNMSPEDSSIYLCSVEQGSNQPQHFGDGTRLSIL.

There are many counts of this clonotype. This sequence joins TRBV19 and TRBJ2-7, with D possibly called TRBD1 or TRBD2 (5 bases each). The germline V and J ends were trimmed by 0 bases and 6 bases, with 6 bases remaining between them. CDR3 size: 12 residues. Germline CDR1 LNHDA, CDR2 SQIVND (reference sequence). The CDR3: CASSIERGEQYF. The CDR3, as DNA: TGTGCCAGTAGTATAGAGAGGGGCGAGCAGTACTTC.

The sample holds many counts of this clonotype. The chain joins TRBV7-3 to TRBJ2-5; 8 bases are shared with TRBD2. Germline V gives CDR1 SGHTA, CDR2 FQGTGA. Trimming took 5 bases from V and 2 from J; bases not matched to a gene: 4. The CDR3 is 14 amino acids. CDR3 coding DNA: TGTGCCAGCAGCCCCGGGGGGGGGCAAGAGACCCAGTACTTC. Translated, it gives CASSPGGGQETQYF.

This clonotype came up many times. The chain recombines TRBV2 with TRBJ1-6; 12 nucleotides agree with TRBD1. Trimming removed 8 bases from V and 6 bases from J; junction bases left unmatched: 2. CDR3 length equals 14 residues. The germline gives CDR1 SNHLY, CDR2 FYNNEI. The CDR3: CASLGQGANSPLHF. CDR3 sequence (DNA): TGTGCCAGCCTGGGACAGGGGGCTAATTCACCCCTCCACTTT.

This clonotype was observed many times. The rearrangement joins TRBV18 to TRBJ1-3, with D possibly TRBD1 on 6 matching bases. The V end was cut by 3 bases, the J end by 4 bases, with 10 bases between. CDR3 length: 14 residues. Germline lookup yields CDR1 KGHSH and CDR2 LQKENI. As DNA, the CDR3 is TGTGCCAGCTCACCGAGGGGGGACGGAAACACCATATATTTT. This sequence encodes CASSPRGDGNTIYF.

This clonotype has a count of ten or more. The gene calls are TRBV5-1 and TRBJ2-3, with D possibly being TRBD2 (6 bases). V was trimmed by 4 bases and J by 0 bases, leaving 12 bases between them. This CDR3 contains 15 residues. Germline CDR1 is SGHRS and CDR2 is YFSETQ. For the CDR3, the DNA is TGCGCCAGCAGCCCCCAGCGGGCCAGCACAGATACGCAGTATTTT. Encoded protein: CASSPQRASTDTQYF.

Ten or more counts support this clonotype. The V gene is TRBV19, the J gene TRBJ1-4; unclear D gene. Trimming cost V 2 bases and J 6 bases, with 7 bases left between them. CDR3 length equals 13 residues. Germline V lookup: CDR1 LNHDA, CDR2 SQIVND (reference sequence). CDR3 sequence reads: CASSISGDEKLFF. The CDR3 DNA follows: TGTGCCAGTAGTATATCAGGAGATGAAAAACTGTTTTTT.

This clonotype was detected ten times or more. This chain connects TRBV27 to TRBJ1-1; D possibly corresponds to TRBD1 (5 bases). The CDR3 sequence is 13 residues long. CDR1 MNHEY and CDR2 SMNVEV come from the germline V gene (reference sequence). V was shortened by 1 base and J by 3 bases, with 6 bases between the two germline ends. This CDR3 reads CASSLLGDTEAFF. CDR3 nucleotide sequence: TGTGCCAGCAGTTTATTGGGGGACACTGAAGCTTTCTTT.

Many counts were recorded for this clonotype. The gene calls are TRBV5-1 and TRBJ2-5, with D hard to call. Germline V lookup: CDR1 SGHRS, CDR2 YFSETQ. The CDR3 extends over 12 amino acids. Trimming shortened V by 6 bases and J by 2 bases, and 8 bases separated the two germline ends. This chain's CDR3 is CASKQIQETQYF. DNA of the CDR3: TGCGCCAGCAAACAGATACAAGAGACCCAGTACTTC.

The table lists this clonotype with many counts. This sequence joins TRBV29-1 and TRBJ2-7; 14 bases match TRBD2. J gave up 9 bases and V 3 bases, and 10 bases lay outside the gene matches. CDR3 size: 15 residues. Germline V CDR1 and CDR2: SQVTM, ANQGSEA. CDR3 nucleotide sequence: TGCAGCGTTGATGCGGGACTAGCGGGAGAGCTGGGGCAGTACTTC. This encodes CSVDAGLAGELGQYF.

This clonotype has ten or more counts. The chain couples TRBV2 to TRBJ2-1; tentative D call: TRBD1 (6 bases). Germline CDR1 SNHLY, CDR2 FYNNEI. V was trimmed by 8 bases and J by 6 bases, leaving 14 bases between them. The CDR3 runs to 13 residues. For the CDR3, the DNA is TGTGCCAGCGCGGCAGGGGATATCAATGAGCAGTTCTTC. It specifies CASAAGDINEQFF. Using reference TRBV2 and TRBJ2-1 for the parts outside the CDR3, the full variable domain is EPEVTQTPSHQVTQMGQEVILRCVPISNHLYFYWYRQILGQKVEFLVSFYNNEISEKSEIFDDQFSVERPDGSNFTLKIRSTKLEDSAMYFCASAAGDINEQFFGPGTRLTVL.

This clonotype was recorded at least ten times. The genes are TRBV6-4 and TRBJ2-7; D is possibly TRBD2 (6 bases). This CDR3 is 18 amino acids long. Germline CDR1 and CDR2: MRHNA and SNTAGT. V was pared by 6 bases and J by 3 bases, with 27 bases between. The CDR3 bases are TGTGCCAGCAGCGACCCCCTATTAAAAGCGGGCCCCGACTACGAGCAGTACTTC. Its protein is CASSDPLLKAGPDYEQYF.

The J gene is TRBJ2-7, the V gene TRBV5-1, with a possible D match to TRBD1 (6 bases). The CDR3 spans 15 residues. The V gene lost 0 bases and the J gene lost 0 bases, with 10 bases spanning the gap. Germline V gene data show CDR1 as SGHRS and CDR2 as YFSETQ. CDR3 in amino acids: CASSLEVGGSYEQYF. CDR3 nucleotide sequence: TGCGCCAGCAGCTTGGAGGTAGGGGGCTCCTACGAGCAGTACTTC.

V gene TRBV11-2 combines with J gene TRBJ1-1; TRBD1 matches 11 bases. The trim removed 5 bases at V and 4 bases at J, leaving 9 bases unmatched. Germline-derived CDR1 and CDR2 are SGHAT and FQNNGV. The CDR3 has 16 amino acids. The CDR3 loop is CASSAGQGGSGTEAFF. In DNA form, the CDR3 reads TGTGCCAGCAGCGCGGGACAGGGGGGGAGCGGCACTGAAGCTTTCTTT.

This clonotype was detected ten times or more. The chain has TRBV10-3 and TRBJ2-3; weak D call: TRBD2 (7 bases). CDR1 ENHRY and CDR2 SYGVKD come from the germline V gene. The length of the CDR3 is 14 residues. V was shortened by 6 bases and J by 5 bases, with 15 bases between the two germline ends. CDR3 nucleotide sequence: TGTGCCATCAGAGATCGGGGGGCCGAAGATACGCAGTATTTT. This codes for CAIRDRGAEDTQYF.